Sequencing of this T cell receptor (beta chain) was carried out in a study of cytomegalovirus exposure and HLA in healthy donors. Study information: A data release that came early held approximately 85 million unique TCRs from HLA-typed donors. General study points: Most CMV-associated TCR beta chains were later found to appear HLA-restricted. A later analysis showed TCR association rates differing by HLA locus, peaking at DRB1 and lowest at HLA-C.

A note on this clone: Its cognate antigen is unknown.

Use of 60 Vbeta and 13 Jbeta primers characterized the PCR. Some clones are missing from TCRdb's copy, which holds only in-frame ones; the method was immunoSEQ multiplex PCR. The data hold a few hundred thousand clones, with 75% to 85% observed a single time. CDR3 size: 17 residues. Trimming removed 0 bases at V and 4 bases at J, with 18 bases between. V and J are TRBV23-1 and TRBJ2-5, with TRBD2 as a possible D gene (5 bases). TRBV23-1 qualifies as an ORF whose function is uncertain. The sample comprised PBMCs. The receptor's source is a girl under 18 in good health and CMV-seronegative. CDR3 residues: CASSQSRERVQSETQYF. CDR3 nucleotide sequence: TGCGCCAGCAGTCAATCGAGGGAGCGCGTACAGTCAGAGACCCAGTACTTC.